The source of this T cell receptor (beta chain) is a study of blood T cell repertoires in COVID-19. In the authors' methods: Nucleated cell counts were estimated from reference gene primer amplification. Using immunoSEQ multiplex PCR, the repertoire was profiled, and TCRdb retains in-frame clones only, with some absent. The V and J calls and clone size come from that table; D and trimming were worked out from the DNA. Of under 200,000 clones listed, about 83% were seen once; the top ten hold more than 3%. Enrolled through a virtual design, the participants were between roughly 18 and 100 years of age and came from some 26 US areas. Assignments of participants to cohorts depended upon their own reported clinical history. People in the exposed group encountered a COVID-19 case within 2 weeks before entering the study. The CDR3 extends over 12 amino acids. V lost 4 bases and J lost 7, with 8 bases in between. Per germline, CDR1 LNHDA and CDR2 SQIVND (reference sequence).

The sequencing input was PBMCs or T cells enriched from blood (not recorded which). This receptor was taken from a woman in her thirties who had been exposed to COVID-19. This chain uses TRBV19 with TRBJ1-5; no clear D gene. The CDR3 reads CASSTGLQPQHF. CDR3 DNA: TGTGCCAGTAGTACGGGGTTACAGCCCCAGCATTTT.